Included here is one T cell receptor beta chain sequence, with context. Its specificity is unknown. Measured with immunoSEQ multiplex PCR; TCRdb has only the in-frame clones, and not every one. The repertoire holds 90,000 to 150,000 clones, with roughly 87% as singletons. V was pared by 1 base and J by 3 bases, with 4 bases of the junction left unmatched. This CDR3 has 15 amino acids. Germline assignment: CDR1 MDHEN and CDR2 SYDVKM. This specimen belongs to a study of T cell responses to AZD1222 COVID-19 vaccine. General study findings and limits: It was only a handful of AZD1222 recipients who were seropositive at baseline. Donors were mostly white British, more females; clonal diversity possibly underestimated.

The sample here was peripheral blood, taken on day 0 of AZD1222 vaccination. The rearrangement joins TRBV28 to TRBJ2-5, with 8 bases lining up with TRBD2. The TCR originated in an adult in good health. DNA for the CDR3: TGTGCCAGCAGTTTATACCAAGCGGGAGAAGAGACCCAGTACTTC. It specifies CASSLYQAGEETQYF.